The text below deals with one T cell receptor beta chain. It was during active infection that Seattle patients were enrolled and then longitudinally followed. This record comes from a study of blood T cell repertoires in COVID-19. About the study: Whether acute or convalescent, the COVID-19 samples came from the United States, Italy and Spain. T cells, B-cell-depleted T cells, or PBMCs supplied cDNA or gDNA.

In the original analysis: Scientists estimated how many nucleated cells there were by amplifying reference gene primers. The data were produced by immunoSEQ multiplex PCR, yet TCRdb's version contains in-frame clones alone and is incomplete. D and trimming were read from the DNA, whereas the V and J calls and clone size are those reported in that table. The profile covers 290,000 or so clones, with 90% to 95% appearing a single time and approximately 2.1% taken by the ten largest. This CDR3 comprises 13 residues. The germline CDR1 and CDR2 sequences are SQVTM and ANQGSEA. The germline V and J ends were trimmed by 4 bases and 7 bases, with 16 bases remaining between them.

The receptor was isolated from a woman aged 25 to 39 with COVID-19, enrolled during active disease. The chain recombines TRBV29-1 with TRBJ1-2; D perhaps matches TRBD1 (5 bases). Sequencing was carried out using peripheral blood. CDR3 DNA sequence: TGCAGCGTTGCTTTAGCCAGGGATGGTGGCTACACCTTC. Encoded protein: CSVALARDGGYTF. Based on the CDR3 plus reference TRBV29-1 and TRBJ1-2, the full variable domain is SAVISQKPSRDICQRGTSLTIQCQVDSQVTMMFWYRQQPGQSLTLIATANQGSEATYESGFVIDKFPISRPNLTFSTLTVSNMSPEDSSIYLCSVALARDGGYTFGSGTRLTVV.